The rows below give T cell receptor beta chains drawn from one sample of a study of CD8 T cells in Susac syndrome. TCRdb used MiXCR to reprocess the immunoSEQ multiplex PCR reads, holding one entry per CDR3 protein. The sample has about 190,000 distinct CDR3 sequences; about 93% are singletons. Sequenced input: CD4+ T cells from PBMCs. These receptors were collected from a human donor in good health. Each CDR3 is given with its conserved first and last residue. D genes are given only for firm matches. Clone size, where shown, is once, few, many, or a class for clones that have expanded.

D gene	clone size	V gene	J gene	CDR3 protein	CDR3 DNA
NA	NA	TRBV20-1	TRBJ1-2	CSARDHYGYTF	TGCAGTGCTCGGGACCACTATGGCTACACCTTC
TRBD1	NA	TRBV4-1	TRBJ1-2	CASSQDQRGQNGYTF	TGCGCCAGCAGCCAAGACCAAAGGGGGCAGAATGGCTACACCTTC
TRBD2	NA	TRBV7-2	TRBJ2-1	CASSPIPGGPVEQFF	TGTGCCAGCAGCCCGATACCGGGGGGGCCGGTTGAGCAGTTCTTC
NA	NA	TRBV30	TRBJ2-3	CAWSDTDTQYF	TGTGCCTGGAGTGATACAGATACGCAGTATTTT
TRBD2	NA	TRBV2	TRBJ2-4	CASSRLAGDKNIQYF	TGTGCCAGCAGTCGACTAGCGGGGGACAAAAACATTCAGTACTTC
TRBD1	NA	TRBV20-1	TRBJ1-2	CSARAGRDRGAGYTF	TGCAGTGCTAGAGCGGGCCGGGACAGGGGGGCTGGCTACACCTTC
TRBD1	once	TRBV5-1	TRBJ2-5	CASSLARRTGSTPETQYF	TGCGCCAGCAGCTTGGCCCGTAGGACAGGATCAACACCGGAGACCCAGTACTTC
TRBD1	NA	TRBV30	TRBJ1-3	CAWSGGQGNGNTIYF	TGTGCCTGGAGTGGGGGACAGGGAAATGGAAACACCATATATTTT
NA	NA	TRBV28	TRBJ1-3	CASNSHRSGNTIYF	TGTGCCAGCAACAGCCACCGCTCTGGAAACACCATATATTTT
NA	NA	TRBV4-2	TRBJ2-2	CASSQDQGRELFF	TGTGCCAGCAGCCAAGATCAGGGCCGGGAGCTGTTTTTT
TRBD1	NA	TRBV28	TRBJ2-7	CASSPIPPGGPEGEQYF	TGTGCCAGCAGCCCGATCCCTCCAGGGGGCCCGGAGGGCGAGCAGTACTTC
TRBD1	NA	TRBV6-5	TRBJ1-4	CASSYSADRGREKLFF	TGTGCCAGCAGTTACTCCGCCGACAGGGGTCGGGAAAAACTGTTTTTT
NA	NA	TRBV13	TRBJ2-3	CASGSEGWGSTDTQYF	TGTGCCAGCGGTTCAGAGGGGTGGGGTTCAACAGATACGCAGTATTTT
TRBD2	NA	TRBV5-1	TRBJ2-5	CASSLGTTKETQYF	TGCGCCAGCAGCTTAGGGACTACCAAAGAGACCCAGTACTTC
TRBD2	NA	TRBV2	TRBJ2-5	CASTFGGGETQYF	TGTGCCAGCACCTTCGGGGGGGGTGAGACCCAGTACTTC